This T cell receptor beta chain was documented in a study of OX40 agonist ivuxolimab in advanced cancers. Turning to the study itself: Six ivuxolimab dose levels, 0.01 to 10 mg/kg, were given intravenously every 2 weeks. Partial responses were achieved by three patients: one hepatocellular carcinoma, two cutaneous melanoma. Findings and limits, study-wide: Expanded clones belonging to CD8+ T cells outnumbered, on average, those of CD4+. Patients with a partial response at 0.1-3.0 mg/kg had among the lowest clonal expansion.

There are 12 residues in the CDR3. The V and J ends lost 2 bases and 7 bases respectively, with 7 bases between them. Looked up from germline, CDR1 is SGHRS and CDR2 is YFSETQ. A note on this clone: Its target is unknown.

Only in-frame clones appear in the TCRdb table, and some are missing; sequencing was by immunoSEQ multiplex PCR. The sample holds approximately 54,000 clones; about 80% are singletons and the top ten take over 3%. J is TRBJ2-1 and V is TRBV5-1; D not certain. The clonotype was recovered from an adult with an advanced solid tumor such as melanoma, head and neck, liver or kidney cancer. The sample in question was CD4+ or CD8+ T cells sorted from blood, obtained in a trial of the OX40 agonist ivuxolimab. DNA for the CDR3: TGCGCCAGCAGCTTACCCGCTAATGAGCAGTTCTTC. Amino acid sequence: CASSLPANEQFF.